This TCR beta chain was identified during a study of technical replicates of blood from several donors. This CDR3 is built from 16 residues. CDR1 and CDR2 (germline): LNHDA, SQIVND (reference sequence). The germline V and J ends were trimmed by 1 base and 0 bases, with 10 bases remaining between them. Profiling relied on immunoSEQ multiplex PCR, and the TCRdb table lists in-frame clones only, not all of them. The sample has 13,000 to 15,000 clones, 83% seen once; the top ten hold over 10%. The receptor was isolated from a human donor in good health. Sequenced: PBMCs. The V and J genes are TRBV19 and TRBJ2-1; no reliable D call. The DNA of the CDR3 is TGTGCCAGTAGTATAGCAGGCACCAGCTCCTACAATGAGCAGTTCTTC. It encodes CASSIAGTSSYNEQFF.